This T cell receptor beta chain was documented in a study of cytomegalovirus exposure and HLA in healthy donors. The CDR3 is 16 residues long. The V and J ends lost 5 bases and 4 bases, in that order; junction bases with no gene match: 9. Per germline, CDR1 SGHVS and CDR2 FNYEAQ. 13 Jbeta primers and 60 Vbeta primers were used for the PCR. Method: immunoSEQ multiplex PCR; TCRdb's copy keeps in-frame clones and lacks some. The sample yields 200,000 or so clones, less than 85% seen once. Sequenced input: PBMCs. The source of this sequence is a man aged 18 to 30 in good health and CMV-seronegative. The chain employs TRBV7-6 and TRBJ2-5; 11 nucleotides match TRBD1. This chain's CDR3 is CASSHGSGTGGETQYF. The CDR3 coding sequence is TGTGCCAGCAGCCATGGTTCCGGGACAGGGGGAGAGACCCAGTACTTC.